These T cell receptor beta chains were read from a single sample in a study of Ad26.COV2.S vaccination and SARS-CoV-2 variants. The table came from immunoSEQ multiplex PCR; TCRdb's copy has only in-frame clones and leaves some out. Counted here are about 420,000 clones, roughly 88% occurring once; the ten biggest clones make up less than 4%. The sample in question was peripheral blood, obtained in a trial of Ad26.COV2.S vaccine versus placebo. Every receptor here comes from a person aged 18-65 years who received the Ad26.COV2.S COVID-19 vaccine or a placebo. The CDR3 runs from the conserved cysteine through the conserved F or W. The order of the fields is clone size, V gene, D gene, J gene, CDR3 DNA, CDR3 protein. A D gene is named only where the DNA matches it firmly. Size values are once, few and many counts, or a class for expanded clones, and some rows have none.

NA	TRBV5-8	TRBD2	TRBJ2-3	TGTGCCAGCAGCTTAAGGGTAGCGGGGGGTTACACAGATACGCAGTATTTT	CASSLRVAGGYTDTQYF
NA	TRBV18	NA	TRBJ2-7	TGTGCCAGCTCACACGGTAGGGAGTACGAGCAGTACTTC	CASSHGREYEQYF
NA	TRBV4-3	NA	TRBJ2-7	TGCGCCAGCAGCCAAGCCCCGAGCACCTACGAGCAGTACTTC	CASSQAPSTYEQYF
NA	TRBV19	NA	TRBJ2-1	TGTGCCAGTAGTTCGGGGTTGTCGGGGGGCCCCTGGAAGGAGCAGTTCTTC	CASSSGLSGGPWKEQFF
NA	TRBV18	TRBD2	TRBJ2-5	TGTGCCAGCTCACCTCGCCCTATTCCTAAAGCGGGGGGGTTACAAGAGACCCAGTACTTC	CASSPRPIPKAGGLQETQYF
NA	TRBV28	NA	TRBJ2-3	TGTGCCAGCAGTCTTGGGGCAGCTAGCACAGATACGCAGTATTTT	CASSLGAASTDTQYF
once	TRBV4-3	TRBD2	TRBJ2-1	TGCGCCAGCTCCTTAGCGGGGGGGCCACGCAATGAGCAGTTCTTC	CASSLAGGPRNEQFF
NA	TRBV28	NA	TRBJ2-5	TGTGCCAGCAGTCAGACCCAAGAGACCCAGTACTTC	CASSQTQETQYF
NA	TRBV9	TRBD2	TRBJ2-1	TGTGCCAGCAGCGTAGGGCTTGGGACTAGCGGGGACAGGGATGAGCAGTTCTTC	CASSVGLGTSGDRDEQFF
NA	TRBV30	NA	TRBJ1-6	TGTGCCTGGAGTCCCACCTCCTATAATTCACCCCTCCACTTT	CAWSPTSYNSPLHF
NA	TRBV7-8	NA	TRBJ2-2	TGTGCCAGCAGCTTAAGCCTTAATGGCGGGGAGCTGTTTTTT	CASSLSLNGGELFF
NA	TRBV7-2	NA	TRBJ2-2	TGTGCCAGCAGCGTAAGGGCGGAGGTTTCGACCGGGGAGCTGTTTTTT	CASSVRAEVSTGELFF
NA	TRBV12-3/TRBV12-4	NA	TRBJ1-5	TGTGCCAGCACTAGCGAGGTACTGGAGCCCCAGCATTTT	CASTSEVLEPQHF
once	TRBV19	NA	TRBJ1-1	TGTGCCAGTAGTTATGGCGGTGAAGCTTTCTTT	CASSYGGEAFF
NA	TRBV9	NA	TRBJ1-1	TGTGCCAGCAGCCCCGATTCTAGGGGGAAAGCTTTCTTT	CASSPDSRGKAFF
NA	TRBV18	NA	TRBJ2-5	TGTGCCAGCTCACCTAAACAGGGCCTACAAGAGACCCAGTACTTC	CASSPKQGLQETQYF
NA	TRBV6-2/TRBV6-3	NA	TRBJ1-2	TGTGCCAGCAGTTTAGCCCAAACCTCCGCCGCGTATGGCTACACCTTC	CASSLAQTSAAYGYTF
NA	TRBV30	NA	TRBJ2-4	TGTGCCTGGACCGATAAACAGACCCTAGCCAAAAACATTCAGTACTTC	CAWTDKQTLAKNIQYF
NA	TRBV6-5	TRBD1	TRBJ1-6	TGTGCCAGCAGTCCTCGGACAGGGGACTATTCACCCCTCCACTTT	CASSPRTGDYSPLHF
once	TRBV27	TRBD1	TRBJ1-6	TGTGCCAGCAGTGTCGGACAGGGGCACTCACCCCTCCACTTT	CASSVGQGHSPLHF
NA	TRBV27	TRBD1	TRBJ2-7	TGTGCCAGCAGTTTAGTGACAGGGGTCGAGCAGTACTTC	CASSLVTGVEQYF
NA	TRBV20-1	TRBD1	TRBJ1-6	TGCAGTGCTAGTCCCCGGACAGGGAGCTCCTATAATTCACCCCTCCACTTT	CSASPRTGSSYNSPLHF
NA	TRBV4-3	TRBD2	TRBJ2-5	TGCGCCAGCAGCCAAGATCGGGCGGGGGGGGCGCGTACCCAGTACTTC	CASSQDRAGGARTQYF
NA	TRBV9	TRBD1	TRBJ1-2	TGTGCCAGCAGCGCTAGGACAGGGGGCTACTATGGCTACACCTTC	CASSARTGGYYGYTF
NA	TRBV7-9	NA	TRBJ2-5	TGTGCCAGCAGCATCGGACCTCAAGAGACCCAGTACTTC	CASSIGPQETQYF
once	TRBV19	NA	TRBJ2-7	TGTGCCAGTAGTATAGAGGCCGCACAGGACACAACCTACGAGCAGTACTTC	CASSIEAAQDTTYEQYF
NA	TRBV28	TRBD1	TRBJ1-1	TGTGCCAGCAGTTCTAAGACAGGGGCTCCGAACACTGAAGCTTTCTTT	CASSSKTGAPNTEAFF
NA	TRBV7-6	NA	TRBJ2-3	TGTGCCAGCAGCCCATGGGGGGAGGAGGCAGATACGCAGTATTTT	CASSPWGEEADTQYF
once	TRBV5-1	TRBD2	TRBJ2-7	TGCGCCAGCAGCTTGGTCGGCGGGGGGGCCTACGAGCAGTACTTC	CASSLVGGGAYEQYF
NA	TRBV6-1	NA	TRBJ1-4	TGTGCCAGCAGTGATGCGGGGCAGGACCTTGAAAAACTGTTTTTT	CASSDAGQDLEKLFF
NA	TRBV30	NA	TRBJ2-3	TGTGCCTGGAGTGAAGGTGCGGCTAGCACAGATACGCAGTATTTT	CAWSEGAASTDTQYF
NA	TRBV25-1	NA	TRBJ2-4	TGTGCCAGCAGTGGGTTCGGACGCCGGGGAGGCATTCAGTACTTC	CASSGFGRRGGIQYF
NA	TRBV9	NA	TRBJ2-2	TGTGCCAGCAGCGTTGGCGGGGGCCGCACCGGGGAGCTGTTTTTT	CASSVGGGRTGELFF
NA	TRBV19	NA	TRBJ2-6	TGTGCCAGTAGTATGAAGGGCCGCTCTGGGGCCAACGTCCTGACTTTC	CASSMKGRSGANVLTF
NA	TRBV29-1	NA	TRBJ1-1	TGCAGCGTTGAGAGGGAAGGAGGCACTGAAGCTTTCTTT	CSVEREGGTEAFF
NA	TRBV7-7	NA	TRBJ2-1	TGTGCTAGCAGCTTGGGGGGGCCGGGCTCCTACAATGAGCAGTTCTTC	CASSLGGPGSYNEQFF
once	TRBV11-2	NA	TRBJ2-3	TGTGCCAGCAGCTTAGGGACAGAAGATACGCAGTATTTT	CASSLGTEDTQYF
NA	TRBV27	NA	TRBJ2-5	TGTGCCAGCAGTTTAGACCCCCTGGGGGAGACCCAGTACTTC	CASSLDPLGETQYF
NA	TRBV5-6	NA	TRBJ2-3	TGTGCCAGCAGTCCACGGCGGGCCGATACGCAGTATTTT	CASSPRRADTQYF
once	TRBV11-1	NA	TRBJ2-2	TGTGCCAGCAGCCCAAAGACAGCTGCGAACACCGGGGAGCTGTTTTTT	CASSPKTAANTGELFF
NA	TRBV21-1	NA	TRBJ2-2	TGTGCCAGCAGCAGTAAAGGGTACAGGGTATTTTTGGGGGAGCTGTTTTTT	CASSSKGYRVFLGELFF
NA	TRBV7-3	NA	TRBJ1-2	TGTGCCAGCAGCCTGGGGGCTAGGGTCCCTGGCTACACCTTC	CASSLGARVPGYTF
NA	TRBV10-3	TRBD1	TRBJ1-2	TGTGCCATCAGTGAGTCCAGGGACAGGGGTACTGGCTACACCTTC	CAISESRDRGTGYTF
NA	TRBV6-2/TRBV6-3	NA	TRBJ2-4	TGTGCCAGCAGTTCATCCGCCAAAAACATTCAGTACTTC	CASSSSAKNIQYF
NA	TRBV5-1	NA	TRBJ1-2	TGCGCCAGCAGCCCAACCGGGACCGCGGCTAACTATGGCTACACCTTC	CASSPTGTAANYGYTF
NA	TRBV15	TRBD2	TRBJ2-5	TGTGCCACCAGGGCTAGCGGGGATAAAGAGACCCAGTACTTC	CATRASGDKETQYF
NA	TRBV9	TRBD1	TRBJ2-1	TGTGCCAGCAGCGTAGGGACAGGACTTTACAATGAGCAGTTCTTC	CASSVGTGLYNEQFF
NA	TRBV9	NA	TRBJ2-7	TGTGCCAGCAGCGTAGGAAGCGCGTCAGCCTACGAGCAGTACTTC	CASSVGSASAYEQYF
NA	TRBV11-2	NA	TRBJ1-1	TGTGCCAGCAGCTACAGGGCGGTTACTGAAGCTTTCTTT	CASSYRAVTEAFF
NA	TRBV7-3	NA	TRBJ2-2	TGTGCCAGCAGCCCAACTAGTCCGGGGACCGGGGAGCTGTTTTTT	CASSPTSPGTGELFF
NA	TRBV2	NA	TRBJ2-7	TGTGCCAAGGGCCGGACGGAAAACCGCCACGAGCAGTACTTC	CAKGRTENRHEQYF
NA	TRBV30	NA	TRBJ1-5	TGTGCCTGGAGTATGACGAGGGATCAGCCCCAGCATTTT	CAWSMTRDQPQHF
NA	TRBV3-1/TRBV3-2	NA	TRBJ2-5	TGTGCCAGCAGCCAAGATAAAGGAGGGCAGGGGGGACCCCTGGAAGAGACCCAGTACTTC	CASSQDKGGQGGPLEETQYF
NA	TRBV7-9	NA	TRBJ1-2	TGTGCCAGCAGCTTAAACCAGGCAGATGGCTACACCTTC	CASSLNQADGYTF
NA	TRBV6-2/TRBV6-3	TRBD1	TRBJ2-2	TGTGCCAGCAGTTACCCGACAGGGGTGGGAAGAGTCACCGGGGAGCTGTTTTTT	CASSYPTGVGRVTGELFF